This TCR beta chain was captured in a study of tumor-infiltrating lymphocytes in localized non-small cell lung cancer. Background on the study: Some samples were collected after neoadjuvant chemotherapy; smokers, never-smokers and several histologies were included. Each patient gave resected tumor and non-adjacent uninvolved lung tissue. Overall study results and limits: Available tissue quantity limited TCR sequencing to a patient subset. IM1 and IM2 tumors showed no difference in T-cell fraction.

The V gene's germline CDR1 is MNHEY and CDR2 SMNVEV (reference sequence). Trimming removed 3 bases from V and 2 bases from J, with 14 bases in between. The CDR3 length is 15 residues. The repertoire was sequenced with immunoSEQ multiplex PCR; TCRdb's copy has only in-frame clones and lacks some. The sample lists about 12,000 clones, approximately 85% seen once, with about 4% in the top ten. For this clone: Its cognate antigen is unknown.

This rearrangement joins TRBV27 to TRBJ2-7; D possibly matches TRBD1 or TRBD2 (5 bases each). The sample consisted of uninvolved lung tissue not adjacent to the tumor. This TCR came from a human donor with non-small cell lung cancer. CDR3 sequence: CASSFIERGAYEQYF. CDR3 DNA: TGTGCCAGCAGTTTTATCGAAAGAGGGGCCTACGAGCAGTACTTC.